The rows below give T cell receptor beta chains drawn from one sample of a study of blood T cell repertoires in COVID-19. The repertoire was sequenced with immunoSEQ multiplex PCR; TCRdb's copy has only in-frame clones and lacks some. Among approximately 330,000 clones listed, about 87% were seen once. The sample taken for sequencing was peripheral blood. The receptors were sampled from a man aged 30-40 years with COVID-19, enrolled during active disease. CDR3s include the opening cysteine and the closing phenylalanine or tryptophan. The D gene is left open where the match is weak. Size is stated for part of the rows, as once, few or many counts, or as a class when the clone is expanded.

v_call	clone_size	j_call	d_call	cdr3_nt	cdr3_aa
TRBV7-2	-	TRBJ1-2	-	TGTGCCAGCAGCTTAGTATCAACAGGGCCTTCCTATGGCTACACCTTC	CASSLVSTGPSYGYTF
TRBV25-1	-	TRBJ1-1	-	TGTGCCAGCAGTGAATTGGGGCGGGACGGGAACACTGAAGCTTTCTTT	CASSELGRDGNTEAFF
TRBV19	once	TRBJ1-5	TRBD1	TGTGCCAGTAGTATGGGACAGTACCGTGGGCAGGATCAGCCCCAGCATTTT	CASSMGQYRGQDQPQHF
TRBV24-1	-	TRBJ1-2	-	TGTGCCACCAGTGATTTAGGGACACGGGCGCTCGGCTACACCTTC	CATSDLGTRALGYTF
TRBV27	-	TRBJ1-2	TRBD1	TGTGCCAGCAGTTTAGGACAGGGAGGCTATGGCTACACCTTC	CASSLGQGGYGYTF
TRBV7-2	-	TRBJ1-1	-	TGTGCCAGCAGTCTAACAGGGTACACTGAAGCTTTCTTT	CASSLTGYTEAFF
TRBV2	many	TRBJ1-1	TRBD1	TGTGCCAGCAGTGATTTAGCAGGGGGTACTGAAGCTTTCTTT	CASSDLAGGTEAFF
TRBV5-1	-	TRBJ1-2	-	TGCGCCAGCAGCTTGCGGGACACATCCTACTATGGCTACACCTTC	CASSLRDTSYYGYTF
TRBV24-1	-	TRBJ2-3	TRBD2	TGTGCCACCAGCGGGGGTCTAGCGGGAGGCACAGATACGCAGTATTTT	CATSGGLAGGTDTQYF
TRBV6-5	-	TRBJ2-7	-	TGTGCCAGCAGTTACTTGGCGGGCCCGGGGGAGCAGTACTTC	CASSYLAGPGEQYF
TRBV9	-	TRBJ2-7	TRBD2	TGTGCCAGCAGCGCTGGACTAGCGGGGCCGTACGAGCAGTACTTC	CASSAGLAGPYEQYF
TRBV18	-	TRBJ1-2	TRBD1	TGTGCCAGCCGAACCATCACAGGGGGCTATGGCTACACCTTC	CASRTITGGYGYTF
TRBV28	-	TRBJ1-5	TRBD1	TGTGCCAGCAGTACCTCAGGGGGCGCATGGCGCAATCAGCCCCAGCATTTT	CASSTSGGAWRNQPQHF
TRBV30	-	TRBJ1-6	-	TGTGCCTGGAGCACTTGGGCAGCGGATAATTCACCCCTCCACTTT	CAWSTWAADNSPLHF
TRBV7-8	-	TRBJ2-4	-	TGTGCCAGCAGCTTAGGACCCCAGGGCTACATTCAGTACTTC	CASSLGPQGYIQYF
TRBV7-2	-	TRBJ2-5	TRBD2	TGTGCCAGCAGCCCTGGACTAGCCCAAGAGACCCAGTACTTC	CASSPGLAQETQYF
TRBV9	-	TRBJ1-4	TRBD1	TGTGCCAGCAGCGCCGGGACAGGGGGGTGGGAAAAACTGTTTTTT	CASSAGTGGWEKLFF
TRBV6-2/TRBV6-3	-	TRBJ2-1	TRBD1	TGTGCCAGCAGTTACGACAGGGACAATGAGCAGTTCTTC	CASSYDRDNEQFF
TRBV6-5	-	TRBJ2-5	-	TGTGCCAGCAGCCGTCGGCCGGACAGTCAAGAGACCCAGTACTTC	CASSRRPDSQETQYF
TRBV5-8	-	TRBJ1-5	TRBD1	TGTGCCAGCAGCCGGACAGGGGATAGCAATCAGCCCCAGCATTTT	CASSRTGDSNQPQHF
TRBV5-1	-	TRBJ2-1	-	TGCGCCAGCAGCGTATCAGGGACCTACAATGAGCAGTTCTTC	CASSVSGTYNEQFF
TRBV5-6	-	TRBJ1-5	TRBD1	TGTGCCAGCAGTTCCGGGACAGGGATCTTCCTTCAGCATTTT	CASSSGTGIFLQHF
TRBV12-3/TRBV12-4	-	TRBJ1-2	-	TGTGCCAGCAGTAACCAAAACAGTGTTGGCTACACCTTC	CASSNQNSVGYTF
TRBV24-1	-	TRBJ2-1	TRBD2	TGTGCCACCAGTGGCCTTACCCCCAGCGGGAGCTCCTACAATGAGCAGTTCTTC	CATSGLTPSGSSYNEQFF
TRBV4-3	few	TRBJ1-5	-	TGCGCCAGCAGCCTCTCAGTATGGCAAAGCAATCAGCCCCAGCATTTT	CASSLSVWQSNQPQHF
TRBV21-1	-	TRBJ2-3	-	TGTGCCAGCAGCCCGAGCGGAGCGGGATGGGCAGATACGCAGTATTTT	CASSPSGAGWADTQYF
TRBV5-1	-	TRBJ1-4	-	TGCGCCAGCAGCTTTATTCCGACTACTAATGAAAAACTGTTTTTT	CASSFIPTTNEKLFF
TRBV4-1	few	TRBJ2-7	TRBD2	TGCGCCAGCAGCCAAGATCAGCGGGGGGGATCCTACGAGCAGTACTTC	CASSQDQRGGSYEQYF
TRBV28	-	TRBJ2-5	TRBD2	TGTGCCAGCAGTTTACGGCTAGCGGGAGGTGGGTCCCAGTACTTC	CASSLRLAGGGSQYF